What follows are 4 T cell receptor beta chains derived from one specimen sequenced in a study of response to subunit inactivated influenza vaccine. One entry per CDR3 protein results from TCRdb running MiXCR on the RT-PCR reads. This sample carries around 300,000 distinct CDR3 sequences, roughly 20% of them seen once, and the ten largest clones take about a tenth. The sample here was PBMCs from blood, taken approximately 20 months after vaccination. These receptors originate from a man aged 45-69 years who received an inactivated influenza vaccine.

The chain employs TRBV20-1 and TRBJ2-2, with 7 bases lining up with TRBD1. The CDR3 covers 14 residues. V was pared by 6 bases and J by 5 bases, with 9 bases of the junction left unmatched. The germline V gene encodes CDR1 DFQATT and CDR2 SNEGSKA (reference sequence). CDR3 bases: TGCAGTGCACCGTGGGTCAGGGGGACCGGGGAGCTGTTTTTT. The encoded protein is CSAPWVRGTGELFF.

This clonotype was counted a single time. The rearrangement links TRBV6-2 or TRBV6-3 to TRBJ1-5; D not resolved. Trimming pared 8 bases from V and 7 bases from J, leaving 21 bases between. The CDR3 length is 15 residues. Germline V CDR1 and CDR2: MNHEY, SVGEGT. The CDR3 region has the DNA TGTGCCAGCTCCCCCCGGGCCCAGATCGGCCAGCCCCAGCATTTT. This codes for CASSPRAQIGQPQHF.

This clonotype showed up many times. This chain's CDR3 is CASEGDALYYGYTF. Written as DNA, the CDR3 is TGTGCCAGCGAGGGGGACGCATTATACTATGGCTACACCTTC. The V gene is TRBV6-1, the J gene TRBJ1-2; D is possibly TRBD1 (6 bases). With 8 bases removed from V and 3 bases from J, the gap between germline ends came to 16 bases. Germline V lookup: CDR1 MNHNS, CDR2 SASEGT. The CDR3 spans 14 residues.

This rearrangement joins TRBV5-5 to TRBJ2-1; D gene unclear. The CDR3 is made up of 16 amino acids. In germline, CDR1 is SGHKS, CDR2 YYEKEE (reference sequence). The ends were cut back, 1 base at V and 1 base at J, with 12 bases in the middle. The CDR3 DNA follows: TGTGCCAGCAGCTTGCTCCCCTCCGGATCCTACAATGAGCAGTTCTTC. This sequence encodes CASSLLPSGSYNEQFF.